The present TCR beta chain was sequenced within a study of blood T cell repertoires in COVID-19. Study as a whole: COVID-19 samples collected from the United States, Italy and Spain covered acute and convalescent phases. PBMCs, B-cell-depleted T cells, or T cells were the source of the cDNA or gDNA that made up the material.

Trimming removed 1 base at V and 6 bases at J, with 9 bases between. CDR1 and CDR2 from the germline V gene are MGHDK and SYGVNS. CDR3 size: 14 residues. In the source study's methods: Estimated nucleated cell counts came from reference gene primer amplification. This table comes from immunoSEQ multiplex PCR, and its TCRdb copy is limited to in-frame clones, with some not included. The V and J calls and the clone size are those of that table, but D and trimming were determined from the DNA. The profile covers approximately 250,000 clones, with 85% appearing a single time and just under 6.5% taken by the ten largest.

The chain recombines TRBV25-1 with TRBJ2-2, with D maybe TRBD2 (5 bases). The TCR sequence derives from a woman aged 60 to 75 with active or convalescent COVID-19. The sequenced material came from peripheral blood. This CDR3 reads CASSESRGAGELFF. For the CDR3, the DNA is TGTGCCAGCAGTGAATCCCGGGGTGCCGGGGAGCTGTTTTTT.